A selection of T cell receptor beta chains follows, all from one sample in a study of memory B cells and T cells in multiple sclerosis. The antigens these receptors bind are not known. Profiling relied on immunoSEQ multiplex PCR, and the TCRdb table lists in-frame clones only, not all of them. The table records some 48,000 clones, roughly four fifths of them present only once. What was sequenced was PBMCs from blood kept in culture. Receptors were obtained from a human donor with multiple sclerosis. CDR3s include the opening cysteine and the closing phenylalanine or tryptophan. Only some rows state a clone size, as once, few, many or a class for expanded clones.

V,size,length,CDR3
TRBV6-1,NA,14,CASTDRGIGNTIYF
TRBV29-1,once,14,CSVETTGGVYGYTF
TRBV18,NA,15,CASSPNQVGHTEAFF
TRBV19,NA,15,CASSIGAGETYEQYF
TRBV30,once,15,CAWRRSGEVTGELFF
TRBV19,few,14,CASSINEMNTEAFF
TRBV5-1,NA,14,CASRGGLTTDTQYF
TRBV11-1,NA,14,CASRRSSTTGELFF
TRBV7-9,NA,13,CASSFTRPYEQYF
TRBV7-9,NA,15,CASSFAGTANSPLHF